One T cell receptor beta chain is described in this entry. What it recognizes is unknown. Mixed chimerism was transient after nonmyeloablative marrow transplants from related graft donors. The data were taken from a study of Tregs in tolerant kidney transplant recipients. Study-level points and caveats: Nucleotide sequences could not be compared across some patients' samples due to primer changes.

Assay used: immunoSEQ multiplex PCR; TCRdb lists only in-frame clones, some missing. Of approximately 82,000 clones detected, 80% to 95% appear once; the ten largest clones hold 1.6%. Sequencing used CD4+ T cells from blood (PBMCs), obtained 12 months after the transplant. The source is a human patient who received a combined kidney and bone marrow transplant. These T cells may partly come from the graft donor.

DNA of the CDR3: TGTGCCAGCAGCTTGGTTTTGTCTGGGACAGGGGGTAGGAAACTGTTTTTT. This translates into CASSLVLSGTGGRKLFF. The chain combines TRBV5-8 with TRBJ1-4; 11 nucleotides align to TRBD1. The CDR3 runs to 17 residues. V gave up 0 bases and J gave up 11 bases; unmatched junction bases: 12. Germline V gene lookup returns CDR1 SGHTS and CDR2 YDEGEE.